Presented here are 20 T cell receptor beta chains from one specimen sequenced in a study of T cells after yellow fever vaccination. TCRdb reprocessed the 5' RACE reads with MiXCR, giving one entry per CDR3 protein. The table shows about 170,000 distinct CDR3 sequences, with approximately 11% occurring only once. The sequencing used CD8+ T cells sorted from PBMCs, collected 15 days after the yellow fever booster vaccination. The receptors were gathered from a man aged 18 to 29 who received the YFV17D yellow fever vaccine.

This clonotype was observed a handful of times. J is TRBJ1-2 and V is TRBV2; 7 nucleotides align to TRBD1. Germline trimming cut 4 bases from V and 2 bases from J; bases unmatched to any gene: 13. The germline gives CDR1 SNHLY, CDR2 FYNNEI. The CDR3 is made up of 17 amino acids. The CDR3 loop is CASSGGQSALGNYGYTF. CDR3 sequence (DNA): TGTGCCAGCAGTGGGGGACAGTCGGCTCTGGGGAACTATGGCTACACCTTC.

The table lists this clonotype with a few counts. The chain couples TRBV15 to TRBJ1-1, with D perhaps TRBD1 (6 bases). Germline V CDR1 and CDR2: LNHNV, YYDKDF (reference sequence). The CDR3 extends over 15 amino acids. Trimming stripped 3 bases from V and 6 bases from J, with 17 bases between. In DNA form, the CDR3 reads TGTGCCACCAGCAGGGATATTGGGGGCAGGGCTGAAGCTTTCTTT. Translation: CATSRDIGGRAEAFF.

The J gene is TRBJ2-7, the V gene TRBV4-1, with TRBD2 matching 13 bases. Germline CDR1 is MGHRA and CDR2 is YSYEKL. Trimming at V came to 2 bases and at J to 4 bases, leaving 2 bases not matched to a gene. The CDR3 loop spans 15 amino acids. CDR3 amino acids: CASSQRLAGGYEQYF. The CDR3 DNA is TGCGCCAGCAGCCAACGACTAGCGGGGGGTTACGAGCAGTACTTC.

The chain joins TRBV5-6 to TRBJ2-3; perhaps TRBD2 as D (6 bases). Trimming shortened V by 4 bases and J by 5 bases, and 17 bases separated the two germline ends. CDR1 SGHDT and CDR2 YYEEEE come from the germline V gene. The CDR3 runs to 15 residues. CDR3 nucleotide sequence: TGTGCCAGCAGCACGTCCGGGACTGTGGGAGATACGCAGTATTTT. Translating it yields CASSTSGTVGDTQYF.

The chain combines TRBV28 with TRBJ2-3, with 8 bases aligning to TRBD2. This CDR3 is built from 15 residues. Germline loops: CDR1 MDHEN, CDR2 SYDVKM. With V trimmed by 1 base and J by 4 bases, 4 bases remained unmatched. CDR3 sequence reads: CASSLSAGAADTQYF. CDR3 in DNA: TGTGCCAGCAGTTTATCAGCGGGGGCGGCAGATACGCAGTATTTT. Full variable domain (rest looked up from reference TRBV28 and TRBJ2-3): DVKVTQSSRYLVKRTGEKVFLECVQDMDHENMFWYRQDPGLGLRLIYFSYDVKMKEKGDIPEGYSVSREKKERFSLILESASTNQTSMYLCASSLSAGAADTQYFGPGTRLTVL.

The chain recombines TRBV7-9 with TRBJ2-1, with 7 bases matching TRBD1. Looked up from germline, CDR1 is SEHNR and CDR2 is FQNEAQ (reference sequence). J was trimmed by 6 bases and V by 4 bases; bases with no gene match: 6. CDR3 length: 14 residues. The CDR3 is CASSSLGQSNEQFF. Here the CDR3 DNA reads TGTGCCAGCAGCTCCCTGGGACAGAGCAATGAGCAGTTCTTC.

The V call is TRBV7-9, the J call TRBJ1-1; D is possibly TRBD1 (5 bases). The V and J ends lost 7 bases and 3 bases respectively, with 18 bases between them. Germline V CDR1 and CDR2: SEHNR, FQNEAQ (reference sequence). The CDR3 is made up of 15 amino acids. The CDR3 here is CASNQAGGEDTEAFF. In nucleotides, the CDR3 is TGTGCCAGCAACCAGGCTGGGGGAGAGGACACTGAAGCTTTCTTT. Combining the CDR3 with reference TRBV7-9 and TRBJ1-1 gives the whole variable domain DTGVSQNPRHKITKRGQNVTFRCDPISEHNRLYWYRQTLGQGPEFLTYFQNEAQLEKSRLLSDRFSAERPKGSFSTLEIQRTEQGDSAMYLCASNQAGGEDTEAFFGQGTRLTVV.

This chain connects TRBV6-2 or TRBV6-3 to TRBJ2-2, with unresolved D. The V and J ends lost 3 bases and 3 bases respectively, with 14 bases between them. The CDR3 sequence is 16 residues long. Germline V gene sequence: CDR1 MNHEY, CDR2 SVGEGT. The CDR3 DNA reads as TGTGCCAGCAGTTATGATATTGTGTGGGACACCGGGGAGCTGTTTTTT. It is translated as CASSYDIVWDTGELFF.

The chain has TRBV6-1 and TRBJ1-2; D possibly corresponds to TRBD1 (5 bases). The CDR3 totals 12 residues. The germline V gene encodes CDR1 MNHNS and CDR2 SASEGT. Between the trimmed V and J ends, which lost 2 bases and 7 bases, there was a span of 8 bases. CDR3 in DNA: TGTGCCAGCAGTGAAAGGGGCGGTGGCTACACCTTC. Protein sequence: CASSERGGGYTF.

This clonotype was picked up a small number of times. This chain links TRBV18 with TRBJ2-5; 8 bases line up with TRBD1. The trim removed 2 bases at V and 5 bases at J, leaving 7 bases unmatched. The germline gives CDR1 KGHSH, CDR2 LQKENI. The CDR3 loop spans 15 amino acids. Here the CDR3 DNA reads TGTGCCAGCTCACCAGGGGACAGGATTGGGGAGACCCAGTACTTC. Translation: CASSPGDRIGETQYF.

This clonotype was seen only a few times. The V gene is TRBV13, the J gene TRBJ1-6; 7 positions agree with TRBD1. The CDR3 contains 15 residues. From germline, CDR1 is PRHDT and CDR2 FYEKMQ (reference sequence). The V segment lost 5 bases and the J segment 7 bases; nucleotides outside the gene matches: 8. CDR3 protein: CASSRENRGNSPLHF. In DNA, the CDR3 is TGTGCCAGCAGCCGGGAAAACAGGGGAAATTCACCCCTCCACTTT.

The table lists this clonotype with a few counts. The V gene is TRBV27, the J gene TRBJ2-2; D not resolved. The CDR3 runs 13 residues. The germline V gene has CDR1 MNHEY and CDR2 SMNVEV (reference sequence). Trimming stripped 4 bases from V and 0 bases from J, with 3 bases between. The CDR3 DNA is TGTGCCAGCAGTTATACGAACACCGGGGAGCTGTTTTTT. It yields the protein CASSYTNTGELFF.

This clonotype showed up just a few times. The rearrangement joins TRBV4-1 to TRBJ1-2; no clear D. The CDR3 length is 17 residues. V was clipped by 1 base and J by 4 bases, with 19 bases between them. The V gene's germline CDR1 is MGHRA and CDR2 YSYEKL. This chain's CDR3 is CASSQATVGGFSYGYTF. DNA of the CDR3: TGCGCCAGCAGCCAAGCTACAGTTGGAGGGTTTAGCTATGGCTACACCTTC.

This clonotype turned up a few times. The gene calls are TRBV20-1 and TRBJ2-5, with D perhaps matching TRBD1 (5 bases). Trimming took 6 bases from V and 5 from J, leaving 10 bases between them. This CDR3 has 11 residues. Germline CDR1 DFQATT, CDR2 SNEGSKA (reference sequence). The CDR3 loop reads CSARATETQYF. CDR3 coding DNA: TGCAGTGCCAGGGCGACGGAGACCCAGTACTTC.

In its sample, this clonotype was seen a few times. V and J are TRBV2 and TRBJ2-7, with TRBD2 identical over 13 bases. V was clipped by 9 bases and J by 5 bases; unmatched bases: 10. Germline V gene lookup returns CDR1 SNHLY and CDR2 FYNNEI. The CDR3 totals 15 residues. CDR3 DNA: TGTGCCAGAAAGGGACTAGCGGGGAAGAGGAACGAGCAGTACTTC. Protein product: CARKGLAGKRNEQYF.

This clonotype was observed a handful of times. This chain links TRBV3-1 with TRBJ2-7; 7 positions match TRBD1. Unmatched junction bases numbered 10, after V lost 6 bases and J lost 2 bases. The CDR3 totals 15 residues. The germline CDR1 and CDR2 sequences are LGHDT and YNNKEL (reference sequence). CDR3: CASRKGDSGPYEQYF. CDR3 in DNA: TGTGCCAGCAGGAAGGGGGACAGTGGGCCCTACGAGCAGTACTTC.

This clonotype appeared many times. Here the CDR3 DNA reads TGTGCCACCAGCCGACGGGAGGGGGGACAAGAGACCCAGTACTTC. Translated: CATSRREGGQETQYF. The J gene is TRBJ2-5, the V gene TRBV15; 8 nucleotides align to TRBD2. This CDR3 spans 15 amino acids. The junction had 7 bases not matched to a gene; V was cut back by 5 bases and J by 2 bases. Germline V gene sequence: CDR1 LNHNV, CDR2 YYDKDF (reference sequence).

This clonotype has only one observation. This chain connects TRBV14 to TRBJ2-1; 7 bases fit TRBD1. Germline-derived CDR1 and CDR2 are SGHDN and FVKESK. The CDR3 is 16 amino acids. The V segment lost 1 base and the J segment 7 bases; nucleotides outside the gene matches: 10. The CDR3, as DNA: TGTGCCAGCAGCCAAGTTGAGGGGGCCATGGAAAATGAGCAGTTCTTC. Protein: CASSQVEGAMENEQFF.

The chain joins TRBV4-3 to TRBJ2-3; D might be TRBD1 (6 bases). CDR1 is LGHNA, CDR2 YSLEER, per germline. The CDR3 contains 15 residues. V was shortened by 2 bases and J by 5 bases, with 14 bases between the two germline ends. The CDR3, as DNA: TGCGCCAGCAGCCAAAGTTCAGGGGTAAAAGATACGCAGTATTTT. Translated: CASSQSSGVKDTQYF.

The chain has TRBV5-5 and TRBJ1-5; perhaps TRBD1 as D (5 bases). The V gene's germline CDR1 is SGHKS and CDR2 YYEKEE (reference sequence). The CDR3 runs to 14 residues. V lost 0 bases to trimming and J lost 6 bases, with 10 bases between them. The CDR3 bases are TGTGCCAGCAGCTTGGTTGGGGGACGTCAGCCCCAGCATTTT. It translates to CASSLVGGRQPQHF. The full variable domain, in which reference TRBV5-5 and TRBJ1-5 provide the parts outside the CDR3, is DAGVTQSPTHLIKTRGQQVTLRCSPISGHKSVSWYQQVLGQGPQFIFQYYEKEERGRGNFPDRFSARQFPNYSSELNVNALLLGDSALYLCASSLVGGRQPQHFGDGTRLSIL.